The rows below give T cell receptor beta chains drawn from one sample of a study of vaccination and CD4 T cells after COVID-19. Their specific antigens are unknown. Using its own MiXCR run on the PCR reads, TCRdb lists one record per CDR3 protein. Of 15,000 to 20,000 distinct CDR3 sequences in the sample, around 58% were seen once. Sample: CD4+ T cells from blood, cultured in vitro. The source is a human donor who had recovered from COVID-19. The CDR3 runs from the conserved cysteine through the conserved F or W. Fields, in order: V gene, J gene, D gene, clone size, CDR3 protein, CDR3 DNA. A D gene is named only where the DNA matches it firmly. Expanded clones get a size class; other rows say once, few or many, or leave the size out.

TRBV10-1	TRBJ2-1	NA	NA	CANTEGGSTRDFSSYNEQFF	TGCGCCAACACGGAAGGAGGCTCTACCCGGGACTTCAGCTCCTACAATGAGCAGTTCTTC
TRBV6-1	TRBJ2-7	NA	NA	CASSPDSSVTMQYF	TGTGCCAGCAGCCCGGACAGTAGTGTTACGATGCAGTACTTC
TRBV12-3/TRBV12-4	TRBJ2-2	NA	NA	CASSLPQVTGELFF	TGTGCCAGCAGTTTGCCGCAGGTCACCGGGGAGCTGTTTTTT
TRBV27	TRBJ1-6	TRBD1	NA	CASSQTGASLHF	TGTGCCAGCAGTCAGACAGGGGCCTCCCTCCACTTT
TRBV15	TRBJ1-1	NA	NA	CATSRDGGPGAASYTEAFF	TGTGCCACCAGCAGAGATGGAGGGCCTGGGGCGGCGTCGTACACTGAAGCTTTCTTT
TRBV7-9	TRBJ2-3	TRBD2	few	CASSFWTSGITDTQYF	TGTGCCAGCAGCTTCTGGACTAGCGGGATCACAGATACGCAGTATTTT
TRBV2	TRBJ1-2	NA	NA	CASSPAQAPYGYTF	TGTGCCAGCAGTCCCGCCCAAGCTCCTTATGGCTACACCTTC
TRBV12-3/TRBV12-4	TRBJ2-5	NA	NA	CASSPLEAGEETQYF	TGTGCCAGCAGTCCTCTGGAGGCTGGGGAAGAGACCCAGTACTTC
TRBV20-1	TRBJ1-5	NA	NA	CSASMKNQPQHF	TGCAGTGCCTCGATGAAGAATCAGCCCCAGCATTTT
TRBV20-1	TRBJ2-3	TRBD2	NA	CSARVSGSGSDTQYF	TGCAGTGCTAGAGTTAGCGGGAGTGGCTCAGATACGCAGTATTTT
TRBV7-2	TRBJ1-2	NA	few	CASSLGVPGYTF	TGTGCCAGCAGCTTGGGGGTACCTGGCTACACCTTC
TRBV28	TRBJ1-6	NA	NA	CASSLEGRRSPLHF	TGTGCCAGCAGTTTGGAGGGGAGGCGTTCACCCCTCCACTTT
TRBV6-5	TRBJ1-1	NA	few	CASSYGLRGAGNTEAFF	TGTGCCAGCAGTTACGGTCTAAGGGGGGCAGGGAACACTGAAGCTTTCTTT
TRBV6-1	TRBJ2-7	NA	NA	CAAATTNGYEQYF	TGTGCCGCAGCCACCACGAACGGGTACGAGCAGTACTTC
TRBV20-1	TRBJ2-3	TRBD2	few	CSVEVAGGPDTQYF	TGCAGTGTCGAGGTAGCGGGAGGCCCAGATACGCAGTATTTT
TRBV12-5	TRBJ1-2	NA	NA	CASGLGTGLGSGYTF	TGTGCTAGTGGTTTGGGAACAGGGTTGGGAAGTGGCTACACCTTC
TRBV11-3	TRBJ1-1	NA	few	CASSLGFRAEAFF	TGTGCCAGCAGCTTAGGGTTCCGGGCTGAAGCTTTCTTT
TRBV5-4	TRBJ2-7	TRBD1	few	CASSSGTEYEQYF	TGTGCCAGCAGCTCAGGGACAGAATACGAGCAGTACTTC
TRBV10-1	TRBJ1-2	TRBD1	NA	CASRDRGTWVGYTF	TGCGCCAGCAGGGACAGGGGGACCTGGGTTGGCTACACCTTC
TRBV20-1	TRBJ2-1	TRBD2	NA	CSARTSGSGEQFF	TGCAGTGCCCGGACTAGCGGGAGCGGTGAGCAGTTCTTC
TRBV7-6	TRBJ2-5	TRBD2	once	CASSSTSGIMETQYF	TGTGCCAGCAGCTCTACTAGCGGGATAATGGAGACCCAGTACTTC
TRBV20-1	TRBJ2-3	TRBD2	few	CSATGLAGVMDTQYF	TGCAGTGCAACCGGACTAGCGGGAGTAATGGATACGCAGTATTTT
TRBV12-3/TRBV12-4	TRBJ1-2	NA	NA	CASSPGGGGMGYTF	TGTGCCAGCAGTCCCGGGGGCGGGGGGATGGGCTACACCTTC
TRBV20-1	TRBJ2-5	TRBD2	NA	CSAATAGGSQETQYF	TGCAGTGCTGCTACAGCGGGAGGATCCCAAGAGACCCAGTACTTC
TRBV5-4	TRBJ2-7	NA	NA	CASSLESQGNEQYF	TGTGCCAGCAGCTTGGAGAGTCAGGGAAACGAGCAGTACTTC
TRBV6-2/TRBV6-3	TRBJ2-1	TRBD2	once	CASSRTSGALGEQFF	TGTGCCAGCAGTCGGACTAGCGGCGCCCTCGGTGAGCAGTTCTTC
TRBV6-2/TRBV6-3	TRBJ1-6	NA	NA	CASRRSSEGNSPLHF	TGTGCCAGCAGGCGGTCCTCCGAAGGGAATTCACCCCTCCACTTT
TRBV6-1	TRBJ1-2	TRBD1	few	CASRTGTGNGYTF	TGTGCCAGCAGGACCGGGACAGGGAATGGCTACACCTTC
TRBV24-1	TRBJ2-5	NA	NA	CATSDPHRTYEETQYF	TGTGCCACCAGTGACCCCCACCGGACGTATGAAGAGACCCAGTACTTC
TRBV7-9	TRBJ2-5	NA	NA	CASSFRAGETQYF	TGTGCCAGCAGCTTCCGCGCTGGAGAGACCCAGTACTTC
TRBV7-9	TRBJ1-1	NA	few	CASSLGTANTEAFF	TGTGCCAGCAGCCTGGGGACGGCTAACACTGAAGCTTTCTTT
TRBV20-1	TRBJ2-1	TRBD2	NA	CSADTGTAAGGNEQFF	TGCAGTGCTGATACAGGGACCGCCGCGGGGGGGAATGAGCAGTTCTTC
TRBV5-6	TRBJ2-2	NA	NA	CASSRYGNTGELFF	TGTGCCAGCAGCCGCTATGGGAACACCGGGGAGCTGTTTTTT